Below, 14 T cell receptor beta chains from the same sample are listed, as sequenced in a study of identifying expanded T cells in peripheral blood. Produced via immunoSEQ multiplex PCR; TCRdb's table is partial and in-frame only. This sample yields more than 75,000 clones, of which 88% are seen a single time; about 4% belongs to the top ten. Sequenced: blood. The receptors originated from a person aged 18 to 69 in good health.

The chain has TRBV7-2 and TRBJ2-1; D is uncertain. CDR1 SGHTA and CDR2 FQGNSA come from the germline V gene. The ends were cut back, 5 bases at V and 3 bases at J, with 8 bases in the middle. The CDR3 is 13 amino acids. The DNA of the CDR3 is TGTGCCAGCAGCACCGGGCTCTACAATGAGCAGTTCTTC. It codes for CASSTGLYNEQFF.

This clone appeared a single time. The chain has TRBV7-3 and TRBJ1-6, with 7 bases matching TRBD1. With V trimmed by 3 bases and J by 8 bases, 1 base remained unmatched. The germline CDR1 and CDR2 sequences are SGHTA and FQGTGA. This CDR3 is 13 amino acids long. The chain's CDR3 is CASSLQGDSPLHF. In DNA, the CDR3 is TGTGCCAGCAGCTTGCAGGGGGATTCACCCCTCCACTTT.

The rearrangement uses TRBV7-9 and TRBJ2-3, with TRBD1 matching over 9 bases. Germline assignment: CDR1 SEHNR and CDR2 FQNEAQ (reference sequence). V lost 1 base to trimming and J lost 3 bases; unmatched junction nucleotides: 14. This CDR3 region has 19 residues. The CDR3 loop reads CASSLGTRTGQGVTDTQYF. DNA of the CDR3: TGTGCCAGCAGCTTAGGGACGCGAACGGGACAGGGTGTTACAGATACGCAGTATTTT.

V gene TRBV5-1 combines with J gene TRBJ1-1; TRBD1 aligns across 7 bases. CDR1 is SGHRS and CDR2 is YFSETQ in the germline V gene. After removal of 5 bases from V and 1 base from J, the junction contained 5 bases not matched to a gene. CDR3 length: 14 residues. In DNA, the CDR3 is TGCGCCAGCAGGCCGGGACAGAGGAACACTGAAGCTTTCTTT. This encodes CASRPGQRNTEAFF.

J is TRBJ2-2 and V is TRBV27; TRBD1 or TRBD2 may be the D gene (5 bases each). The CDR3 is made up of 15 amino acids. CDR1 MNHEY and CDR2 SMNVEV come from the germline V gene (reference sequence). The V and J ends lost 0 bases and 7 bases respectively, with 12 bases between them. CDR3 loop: CASSLSGTFGGELFF. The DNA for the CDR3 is TGTGCCAGCAGTTTATCTGGGACCTTCGGCGGGGAGCTGTTTTTT.

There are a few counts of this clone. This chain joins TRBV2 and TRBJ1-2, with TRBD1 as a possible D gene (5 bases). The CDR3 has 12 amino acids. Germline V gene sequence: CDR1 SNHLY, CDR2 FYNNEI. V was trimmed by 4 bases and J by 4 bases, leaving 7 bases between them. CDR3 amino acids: CASSGQPYGYTF. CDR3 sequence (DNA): TGTGCCAGCAGTGGACAGCCCTATGGCTACACCTTC.

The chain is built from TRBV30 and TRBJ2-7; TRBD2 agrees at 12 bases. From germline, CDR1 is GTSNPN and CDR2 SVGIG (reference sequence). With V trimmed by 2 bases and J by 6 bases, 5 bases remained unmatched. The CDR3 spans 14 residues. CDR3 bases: TGTGCCTGGAGTAGACTAGCGGGAGTATCCGAGCAGTACTTC. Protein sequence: CAWSRLAGVSEQYF.

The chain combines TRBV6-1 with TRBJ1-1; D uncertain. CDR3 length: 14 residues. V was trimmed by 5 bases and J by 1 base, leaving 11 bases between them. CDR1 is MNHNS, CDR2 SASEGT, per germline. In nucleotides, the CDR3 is TGTGCCAGCAGTACTAATTTCCGGAACACTGAAGCTTTCTTT. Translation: CASSTNFRNTEAFF.

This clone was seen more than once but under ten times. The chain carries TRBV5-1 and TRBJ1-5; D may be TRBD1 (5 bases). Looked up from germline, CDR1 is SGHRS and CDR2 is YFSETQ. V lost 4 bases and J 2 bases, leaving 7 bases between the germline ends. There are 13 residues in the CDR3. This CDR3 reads CASSPQGNQPQHF. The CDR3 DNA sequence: TGCGCCAGCAGCCCACAGGGCAATCAGCCCCAGCATTTT.

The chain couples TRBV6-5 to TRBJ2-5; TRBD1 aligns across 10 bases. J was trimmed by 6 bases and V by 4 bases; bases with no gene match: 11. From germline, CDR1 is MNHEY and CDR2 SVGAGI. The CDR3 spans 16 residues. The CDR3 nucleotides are TGTGCCAGCAGTTCTACCTCGAGACAGGGGGCAAAGACCCAGTACTTC. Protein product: CASSSTSRQGAKTQYF.

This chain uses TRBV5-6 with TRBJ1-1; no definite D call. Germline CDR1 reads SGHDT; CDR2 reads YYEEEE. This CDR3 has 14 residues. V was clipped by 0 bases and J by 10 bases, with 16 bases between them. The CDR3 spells CASSLVAGSVGAFF. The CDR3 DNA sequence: TGTGCCAGCAGCTTGGTGGCAGGCTCGGTAGGAGCTTTCTTT.

The CDR3 reads CASSPGQGYDGYTF. CDR3 sequence (DNA): TGTGCCAGCAGTCCGGGACAGGGGTATGATGGCTACACCTTC. This chain links TRBV6-1 with TRBJ1-2, with 10 bases lining up with TRBD1. From germline, CDR1 is MNHNS and CDR2 SASEGT. Trimming cost V 5 bases and J 6 bases; bases outside gene matches: 6. The CDR3 has 14 residues.

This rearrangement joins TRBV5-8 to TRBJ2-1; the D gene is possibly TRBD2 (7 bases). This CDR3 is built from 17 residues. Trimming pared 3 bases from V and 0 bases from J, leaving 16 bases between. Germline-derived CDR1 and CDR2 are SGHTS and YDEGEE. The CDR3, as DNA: TGTGCCAGCAGCTCTGCGGGGGCCCTATACTCCTACAATGAGCAGTTCTTC. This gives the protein CASSSAGALYSYNEQFF.

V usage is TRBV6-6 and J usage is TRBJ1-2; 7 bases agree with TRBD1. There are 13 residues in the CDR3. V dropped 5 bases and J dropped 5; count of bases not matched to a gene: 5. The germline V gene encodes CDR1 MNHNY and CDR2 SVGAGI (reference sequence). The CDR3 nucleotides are TGTGCCAGCAGTCACGGACAGGATTATGGCTACACCTTC. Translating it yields CASSHGQDYGYTF.